This T cell receptor (beta chain) comes out of a study of graft-versus-host responses after intestinal transplantation. Only in-frame clones appear in the TCRdb table, and some are missing; sequencing was by immunoSEQ multiplex PCR. The sample consists of some 90,000 clones, approximately 82% of them appearing once. Between the trimmed V and J ends, which lost 4 bases and 6 bases, there was a span of 6 bases. Germline-derived CDR1 and CDR2 are SGHAT and FQDESV (reference sequence). There are 11 residues in the CDR3. To note about this clone: The antigen is unknown.

The V gene is TRBV11-1, the J gene TRBJ1-2, with unresolved D. Sequencing used unstimulated CD4+ T cells sorted from spleen or lymph node cells, obtained before intestinal transplant. The sequence derives from a human donor who received an intestinal transplant. The CDR3 nucleotides are TGTGCCAGCAGCTCCCCGGATGGCTACACCTTC. Translation: CASSSPDGYTF.